This T cell receptor beta chain is from a study of blood T cell repertoires in COVID-19. Background on the study: T cells, B-cell-depleted T cells, or PBMCs provided the cDNA or gDNA that served as material.

The CDR3 extends over 14 amino acids. In germline, CDR1 is MDHEN, CDR2 SYDVKM. Germline trimming cut 6 bases from V and 8 bases from J; bases unmatched to any gene: 8. Per the authors' pipeline: Reference gene primer amplification in the assay estimated nucleated cell counts. Assay: immunoSEQ multiplex PCR; the TCRdb copy retains only in-frame clones and omits some. V and J calls and clone size follow that table, whereas D and trimming were derived from the DNA. This sample has 50,000 to 75,000 clones, with over 75% found just once. What was sequenced was peripheral blood. This clonotype was obtained from a man at least 80 years old with active or convalescent COVID-19. The chain joins TRBV28 to TRBJ1-4; 8 nucleotides match TRBD1. The CDR3 sequence: CASSTRTGWEKLFF. CDR3 nucleotide sequence: TGTGCCAGCAGCACCCGGACAGGGTGGGAAAAACTGTTTTTT.